Below are 28 T cell receptor beta chains sequenced from a single sample in a study of spatial heterogeneity in lung cancer. The study, taken as a whole, reports: How many expanded intratumoral alpha and beta TCRs were present tracked the tumor mutation count, which was a count of nonsynonymous mutations.

TCRdb passed the 5' RACE reads through MiXCR, listing each CDR3 protein once. The table has about 29,000 distinct CDR3 sequences, about 7% seen once; the top ten hold about 24%. The time point is: sample taken at primary tumor resection. Their cognate antigens are unknown. The starting material was lung tumor tissue, obtained at surgery. The source is a male donor with early-stage non-small cell lung cancer.

Judged by abundance, this clonotype is medium-sized. The V call is TRBV10-2, the J call TRBJ2-7; possibly TRBD2 for D (5 bases). The CDR3 extends over 15 amino acids. With 3 bases removed from V and 4 bases from J, the gap between germline ends came to 16 bases. Germline V gene data show CDR1 as WSHSY and CDR2 as SAAADI. CDR3 bases: TGCGCCAGCAGTGAACTAGAAAGGTTAGCGTACGAGCAGTACTTC. This translates into CASSELERLAYEQYF.

This clonotype was recorded at least ten times. The chain links TRBV2 to TRBJ2-1; D unresolved. The germline gives CDR1 SNHLY, CDR2 FYNNEI. CDR3 length: 15 amino acids. Trimming took 2 bases from V and 6 from J, leaving 14 bases between them. CDR3 sequence: CASSEIMSLGNEQFF. The CDR3 DNA reads TGTGCCAGCAGTGAAATAATGAGTTTGGGCAATGAGCAGTTCTTC. The whole variable domain, remainder taken from reference TRBV2 and TRBJ2-1, is EPEVTQTPSHQVTQMGQEVILRCVPISNHLYFYWYRQILGQKVEFLVSFYNNEISEKSEIFDDQFSVERPDGSNFTLKIRSTKLEDSAMYFCASSEIMSLGNEQFFGPGTRLTVL.

The chain links TRBV7-2 to TRBJ2-5; D could derive from TRBD1 or TRBD2 (5 bases each). This CDR3 has 12 amino acids. Germline V CDR1 and CDR2: SGHTA, FQGNSA. V was shortened by 5 bases and J by 5 bases, with 9 bases between the two germline ends. CDR3 sequence (DNA): TGTGCCAGCAGCCCGGGGCCCGAGACCCAGTACTTC. Translated: CASSPGPETQYF.

Many counts were recorded for this clonotype. V gene TRBV12-3 or TRBV12-4 combines with J gene TRBJ1-2; D gene unclear. V shed 4 bases and J shed 8 bases, with 11 bases lying between them. This CDR3 is built from 12 residues. The CDR3 bases are TGTGCCAGCAGTTCCAACCGGCAGGGCTACACCTTC. This encodes CASSSNRQGYTF.

This clonotype was seen more than once but under ten times. The chain joins TRBV29-1 to TRBJ1-4; D perhaps matches TRBD1 (5 bases). The V end lost 4 bases, the J end lost 7 bases, and 19 bases lay between the germline ends. This CDR3 has 15 amino acids. The V gene's germline CDR1 is SQVTM and CDR2 ANQGSEA. The CDR3 region has the DNA TGCAGCGTTGTTGTCATTGGGCAGGGCCGTGAAAAACTGTTTTTT. Amino acids: CSVVVIGQGREKLFF.

The gene calls are TRBV3-1 and TRBJ2-5, with D perhaps TRBD1 or TRBD2 (5 bases each). With 3 bases removed from V and 1 base from J, the gap between germline ends came to 12 bases. The CDR3 sequence is 15 residues long. CDR1 is LGHDT, CDR2 YNNKEL, per germline (reference sequence). CDR3 bases: TGTGCCAGCAGCCATGGGACGACGCCCCAAGAGACCCAGTACTTC. This sequence encodes CASSHGTTPQETQYF.

This chain links TRBV29-1 with TRBJ2-3; 8 positions agree with TRBD1. Unmatched junction bases numbered 9, after V lost 8 bases and J lost 2 bases. This CDR3 spans 14 amino acids. Germline V gives CDR1 SQVTM, CDR2 ANQGSEA. This chain's CDR3 is CSTRQGAHTDTQYF. Written as DNA, the CDR3 is TGCAGCACCCGCCAGGGGGCCCACACAGATACGCAGTATTTT.

With regard to this clonotype: A read error may produce the germline difference seen at one junction end. This sequence joins TRBV28 and TRBJ2-2; 10 nucleotides agree with TRBD2. Germline loops: CDR1 MDHEN, CDR2 SYDVKM. This CDR3 is built from 15 residues. The CDR3 nucleotides read TGTGCCAGCAGTACTAGCGGGGCGAACACCCGGGAGCTGTTTTTT. It yields the protein CASSTSGANTRELFF.

The sample holds a few counts of this clonotype. The chain has TRBV2 and TRBJ2-5; D possibly corresponds to TRBD1 (5 bases). V lost 7 bases, J lost 2 bases, and 11 bases lay in between. Germline assignment: CDR1 SNHLY and CDR2 FYNNEI. CDR3 length: 13 residues. The CDR3 loop is CASNTGFQETQYF. The CDR3, as DNA: TGTGCCAGCAACACAGGATTTCAAGAGACCCAGTACTTC.

The sample holds a few counts of this clonotype. This chain connects TRBV4-1 to TRBJ1-1; 9 nucleotides agree with TRBD1. The V and J ends lost 0 bases and 4 bases, in that order; junction bases with no gene match: 12. The V gene's germline CDR1 is MGHRA and CDR2 YSYEKL. The CDR3 sequence is 18 residues long. The CDR3 spells CASSQDMGQGPGSTEAFF. In DNA form, the CDR3 reads TGCGCCAGCAGCCAAGATATGGGACAGGGACCTGGAAGCACTGAAGCTTTCTTT.

The chain employs TRBV7-9 and TRBJ1-5; D remains unclear. The CDR3 sequence is 15 residues long. With 4 bases removed from V and 2 bases from J, the gap between germline ends came to 12 bases. Germline loops: CDR1 SEHNR, CDR2 FQNEAQ (reference sequence). The DNA for the CDR3 is TGTGCCAGCAGCTCCTCGGCCCCGGGCAATCAGCCCCAGCATTTT. Amino acids: CASSSSAPGNQPQHF.

This clonotype was seen many times. V usage is TRBV10-3 and J usage is TRBJ2-3, with D unresolved. CDR3 size: 13 residues. Germline-derived CDR1 and CDR2 are ENHRY and SYGVKD. The V and J ends lost 0 bases and 3 bases respectively, with 4 bases between them. The DNA of the CDR3 is TGTGCCATCAGTGAGTCCGGGACAGATACGCAGTATTTT. Translating it yields CAISESGTDTQYF.

The J gene is TRBJ1-6, the V gene TRBV20-1; possibly TRBD1 for D (6 bases). Germline CDR1 is DFQATT and CDR2 is SNEGSKA (reference sequence). V was pared by 3 bases and J by 9 bases, with 12 bases between. This CDR3 contains 13 residues. As DNA, the CDR3 is TGCAGTGCTAGGGCACAGGGATTTTCACCCCTCCACTTT. Translated: CSARAQGFSPLHF.

In this sample, this clonotype turned up many times. The chain has TRBV5-1 and TRBJ2-7; D might be TRBD1 (6 bases). Germline-derived CDR1 and CDR2 are SGHRS and YFSETQ. The CDR3 runs to 14 residues. V lost 4 bases and J lost 5, with 16 bases in between. CDR3 sequence: CASSTARTVDEQYF. In nucleotides, the CDR3 is TGCGCCAGCAGCACTGCCCGGACAGTTGACGAGCAGTACTTC.

The sample holds many counts of this clonotype. The chain combines TRBV5-1 with TRBJ1-6; D unresolved. The germline CDR1 and CDR2 sequences are SGHRS and YFSETQ. V shed 5 bases and J shed 1 base, with 7 bases lying between them. The length of the CDR3 is 14 residues. The CDR3 DNA is TGCGCCAGCAGTGTAGAGTCCTATAATTCACCCCTCCACTTT. Translated, it gives CASSVESYNSPLHF.

At least ten counts were recorded for this clonotype. The chain is built from TRBV25-1 and TRBJ2-1, with 8 bases matching TRBD2. With V trimmed by 0 bases and J by 4 bases, 11 bases remained unmatched. This CDR3 region has 18 residues. Germline assignment: CDR1 MGHDK and CDR2 SYGVNS. CDR3 sequence reads: CASSEYGMAGGLYNEQFF. The CDR3 bases are TGTGCCAGCAGTGAATATGGCATGGCGGGGGGTCTTTACAATGAGCAGTTCTTC.

V and J are TRBV4-3 and TRBJ1-5; D ambiguous. The CDR3 contains 15 residues. V was pared by 1 base and J by 4 bases, with 11 bases between. Germline-derived CDR1 and CDR2 are LGHNA and YSLEER. The CDR3 region has the DNA TGCGCCAGCAGCCAAGGTCGTCACCCTAATCAGCCCCAGCATTTT. This sequence encodes CASSQGRHPNQPQHF.

This clonotype was picked up many times. The J gene is TRBJ2-3, the V gene TRBV6-2 or TRBV6-3, with 9 nucleotides matching TRBD2. The CDR3 consists of 16 residues. Germline loops: CDR1 MNHEY, CDR2 SVGEGT. J was trimmed by 3 bases and V by 2 bases; bases with no gene match: 6. CDR3 DNA: TGTGCCAGCAGTTACCCCGGCGGGGGGGCAACAGATACGCAGTATTTT. It is translated as CASSYPGGGATDTQYF.

Many counts were recorded for this clonotype. The V call is TRBV7-9, the J call TRBJ1-5; D call uncertain. The germline V and J ends were trimmed by 2 bases and 7 bases, with 9 bases remaining between them. The CDR3 covers 13 residues. Germline CDR1 SEHNR, CDR2 FQNEAQ (reference sequence). The chain's CDR3 is CASSLYGTQPQHF. The CDR3 DNA reads as TGTGCCAGCAGCTTATACGGAACCCAGCCCCAGCATTTT. Full variable domain (rest looked up from reference TRBV7-9 and TRBJ1-5): DTGVSQNPRHKITKRGQNVTFRCDPISEHNRLYWYRQTLGQGPEFLTYFQNEAQLEKSRLLSDRFSAERPKGSFSTLEIQRTEQGDSAMYLCASSLYGTQPQHFGDGTRLSIL.

This clonotype was observed many times. The chain recombines TRBV6-1 with TRBJ2-7, with 8 bases fitting TRBD1. Germline trimming cut 4 bases from V and 4 bases from J; bases unmatched to any gene: 6. CDR3 length: 14 residues. CDR1 MNHNS and CDR2 SASEGT come from the germline V gene. CDR3 amino acids: CASSVTQGGYEQYF. The CDR3 nucleotides read TGTGCCAGCAGTGTTACACAGGGGGGATACGAGCAGTACTTC.

There are a few counts of this clonotype. J is TRBJ2-7 and V is TRBV7-2; TRBD1 matches at 9 bases. Trimming at V came to 3 bases and at J to 5 bases, leaving 8 bases not matched to a gene. Per the germline V gene, CDR1 is SGHTA and CDR2 is FQGNSA. This CDR3 is built from 15 residues. The CDR3 DNA is TGTGCCAGCAGCTTTTCCCGGGACAGGGCCCACGAGCAGTACTTC. Translation gives CASSFSRDRAHEQYF.

This clonotype came up many times. The gene calls are TRBV6-5 and TRBJ1-2, with TRBD1 identical over 8 bases. CDR1 is MNHEY and CDR2 is SVGAGI in the germline V gene. After removal of 7 bases from V and 4 bases from J, the junction contained 5 bases not matched to a gene. The CDR3 is made up of 13 amino acids. CDR3 region: CASNPGGAYGYTF. The CDR3 nucleotides are TGTGCCAGCAATCCAGGGGGCGCCTATGGCTACACCTTC.

This clonotype was counted many times. This chain joins TRBV6-2 or TRBV6-3 and TRBJ1-5; D uncertain. Trimming took 6 bases from V and 3 from J, leaving 12 bases between them. Germline-derived CDR1 and CDR2 are MNHEY and SVGEGT. The CDR3 sequence is 14 residues long. CDR3 residues: CASSRNLDNQPQHF. The CDR3, as DNA: TGTGCCAGCAGCCGAAACCTAGACAATCAGCCCCAGCATTTT.

The V gene is TRBV23-1, the J gene TRBJ1-4; tentatively, D is TRBD1 (5 bases). TRBV23-1 is placed among ORFs of uncertain function. CDR3 length: 19 residues. Trimming removed 0 bases from V and 7 bases from J, with 24 bases in between. The CDR3 is CASSQSLGQNREGIEKLFF. The CDR3 DNA reads as TGCGCCAGCAGTCAATCCTTAGGACAAAACCGTGAGGGGATTGAAAAACTGTTTTTT.

Ten or more counts support this clonotype. The chain carries TRBV5-6 and TRBJ1-1; D unresolved. In germline, CDR1 is SGHDT, CDR2 YYEEEE. This CDR3 contains 14 residues. Deletions cut 4 bases from V and 4 bases from J, with 14 bases between. The CDR3 DNA sequence: TGTGCCAGCAGCCCGGGAGGCAGGAGCACTGAAGCTTTCTTT. This sequence encodes CASSPGGRSTEAFF.

This clonotype was observed a few times. The chain links TRBV20-1 to TRBJ2-7; D possibly corresponds to TRBD1 (5 bases). V was clipped by 1 base and J by 3 bases, with 7 bases between them. CDR3 length: 12 residues. Germline V gene lookup returns CDR1 DFQATT and CDR2 SNEGSKA (reference sequence). The DNA for the CDR3 is TGCAGTGCTAGAGGACAGTACTACGAGCAGTACTTC. Amino acids: CSARGQYYEQYF.

This clonotype has ten or more counts. The V gene is TRBV6-6, the J gene TRBJ1-2, with D perhaps TRBD1 (5 bases). V lost 6 bases and J lost 8, with 10 bases in between. The CDR3 length is 11 residues. Germline V gives CDR1 MNHNY, CDR2 SVGAGI (reference sequence). The CDR3 region has the DNA TGTGCCAGCAGGATGGGGCAGGGCTACACCTTC. Translated, it gives CASRMGQGYTF.

J is TRBJ2-1 and V is TRBV2, with 7 positions matching TRBD1. The germline CDR1 and CDR2 sequences are SNHLY and FYNNEI. The CDR3 is 14 amino acids. V dropped 6 bases and J dropped 3; count of bases not matched to a gene: 5. The DNA for the CDR3 is TGTGCCAGCAGCAGGACAGGAGACTACAATGAGCAGTTCTTC. Protein: CASSRTGDYNEQFF.